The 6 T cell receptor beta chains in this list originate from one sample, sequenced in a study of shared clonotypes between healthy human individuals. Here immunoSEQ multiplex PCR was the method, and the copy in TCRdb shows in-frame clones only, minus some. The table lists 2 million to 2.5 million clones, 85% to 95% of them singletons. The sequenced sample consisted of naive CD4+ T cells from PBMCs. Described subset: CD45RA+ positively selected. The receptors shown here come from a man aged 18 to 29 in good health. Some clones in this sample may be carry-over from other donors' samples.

CDR3 amino acids: CASSPGRAGANVLTF. As DNA, the CDR3 is TGTGCCAGCTCCCCCGGCAGGGCTGGGGCCAACGTCCTGACTTTC. This chain joins TRBV6-5 and TRBJ2-6; perhaps TRBD1 as D (5 bases). The V gene's germline CDR1 is MNHEY and CDR2 SVGAGI. The length of the CDR3 is 15 residues. V dropped 8 bases and J dropped 2 bases, with 13 bases sitting between them.

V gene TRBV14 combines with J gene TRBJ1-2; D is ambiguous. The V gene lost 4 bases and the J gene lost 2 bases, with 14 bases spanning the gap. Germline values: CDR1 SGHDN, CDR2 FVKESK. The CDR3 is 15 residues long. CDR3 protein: CASSPGRFANYGYTF. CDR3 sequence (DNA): TGTGCCAGCAGCCCCGGCAGGTTCGCCAACTATGGCTACACCTTC.

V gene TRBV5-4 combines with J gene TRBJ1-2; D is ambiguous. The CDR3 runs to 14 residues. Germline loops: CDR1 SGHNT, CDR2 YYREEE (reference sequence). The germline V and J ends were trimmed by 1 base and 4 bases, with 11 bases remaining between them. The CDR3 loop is CASSLRSTSYGYTF. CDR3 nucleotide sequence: TGTGCCAGCAGCTTGAGGAGTACTTCCTATGGCTACACCTTC.

The CDR3 loop is CASSSPSRDTQYF. CDR3 nucleotides: TGTGCCAGCAGTTCGCCTAGTCGAGATACGCAGTATTTT. J is TRBJ2-3 and V is TRBV6-6; D ambiguous. CDR3 length equals 13 residues. Germline V lookup: CDR1 MNHNY, CDR2 SVGAGI (reference sequence). V was pared by 4 bases and J by 5 bases, with 10 bases between.

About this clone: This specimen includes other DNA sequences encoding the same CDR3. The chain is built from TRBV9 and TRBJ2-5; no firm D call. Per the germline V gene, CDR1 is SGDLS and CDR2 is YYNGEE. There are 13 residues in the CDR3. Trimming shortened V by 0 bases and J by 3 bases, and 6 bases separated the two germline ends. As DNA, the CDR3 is TGTGCCAGCAGCGTAGGTCCAAAAGAGACCCAGTACTTC. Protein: CASSVGPKETQYF.

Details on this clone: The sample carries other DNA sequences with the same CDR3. CDR3 sequence reads: CSVGGQGGTEAFF. In nucleotides, the CDR3 is TGCAGCGTTGGGGGACAGGGTGGTACTGAAGCTTTCTTT. The chain has TRBV29-1 and TRBJ1-1; 9 positions match TRBD1. The V gene end was trimmed by 4 bases and the J gene end by 5 bases; junction bases not matched to a gene: 5. The germline V gene has CDR1 SQVTM and CDR2 ANQGSEA. The CDR3 has 13 amino acids.